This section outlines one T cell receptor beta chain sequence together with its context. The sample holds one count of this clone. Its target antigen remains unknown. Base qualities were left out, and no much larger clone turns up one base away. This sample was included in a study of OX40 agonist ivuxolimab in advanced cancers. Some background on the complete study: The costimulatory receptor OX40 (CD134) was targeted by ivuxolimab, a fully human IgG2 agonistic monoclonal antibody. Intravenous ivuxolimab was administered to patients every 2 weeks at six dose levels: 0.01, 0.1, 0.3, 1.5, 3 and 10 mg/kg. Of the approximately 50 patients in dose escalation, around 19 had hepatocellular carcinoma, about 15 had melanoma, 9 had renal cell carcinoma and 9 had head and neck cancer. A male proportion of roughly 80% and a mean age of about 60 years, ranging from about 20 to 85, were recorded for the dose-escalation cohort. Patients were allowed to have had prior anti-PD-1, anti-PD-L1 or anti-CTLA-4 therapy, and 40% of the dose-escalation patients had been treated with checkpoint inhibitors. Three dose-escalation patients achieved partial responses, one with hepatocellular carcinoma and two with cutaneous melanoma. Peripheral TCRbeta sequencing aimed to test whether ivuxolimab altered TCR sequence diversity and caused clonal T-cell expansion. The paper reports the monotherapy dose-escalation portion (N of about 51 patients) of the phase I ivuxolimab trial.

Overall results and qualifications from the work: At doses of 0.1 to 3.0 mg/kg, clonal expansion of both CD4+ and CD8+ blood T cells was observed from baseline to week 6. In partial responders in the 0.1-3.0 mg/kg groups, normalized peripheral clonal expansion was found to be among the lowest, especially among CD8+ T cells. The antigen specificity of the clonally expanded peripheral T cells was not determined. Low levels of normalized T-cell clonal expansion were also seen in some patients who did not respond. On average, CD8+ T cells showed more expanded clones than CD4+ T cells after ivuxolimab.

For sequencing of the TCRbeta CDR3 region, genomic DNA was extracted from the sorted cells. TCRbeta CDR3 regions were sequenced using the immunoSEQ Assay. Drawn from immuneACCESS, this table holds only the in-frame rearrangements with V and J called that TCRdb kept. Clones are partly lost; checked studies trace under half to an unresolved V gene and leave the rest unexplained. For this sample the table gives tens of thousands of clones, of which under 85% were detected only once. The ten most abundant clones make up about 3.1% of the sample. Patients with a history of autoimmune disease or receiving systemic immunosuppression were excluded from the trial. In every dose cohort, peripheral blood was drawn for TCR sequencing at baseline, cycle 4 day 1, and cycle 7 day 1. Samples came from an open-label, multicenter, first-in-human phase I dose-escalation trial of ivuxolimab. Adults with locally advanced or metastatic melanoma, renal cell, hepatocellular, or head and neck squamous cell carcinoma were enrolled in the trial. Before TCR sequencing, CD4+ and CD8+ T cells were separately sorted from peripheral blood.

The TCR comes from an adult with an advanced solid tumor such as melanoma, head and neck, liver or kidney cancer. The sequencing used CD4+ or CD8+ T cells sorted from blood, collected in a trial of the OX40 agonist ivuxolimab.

CDR3 region: CASSLNAGVGFNEQFF. In nucleotide form, the sequence is TGCGCCAGCAGCTTGAACGCGGGAGTTGGGTTTAATGAGCAGTTCTTC. The chain is encoded by TRBV5-1 joined to TRBJ2-1; 7 middle bases align to TRBD2. The germline V gene yields SGHRS for CDR1 and YFSETQ for CDR2. The CDR3 holds 16 amino acids from the cysteine to the phenylalanine. The sequence is cut down to CDR3 DNA, 48 bases in frame from base 1. Here V drops 1 base and J drops 7 bases, and the junction holds 11 bases not matched to any gene.